Included here is one TCR beta chain sequence, with context. Its antigen is undetermined. This CDR3 spans 14 amino acids. Trimming took 5 bases from V and 8 from J; bases not matched to a gene: 6. Germline assignment: CDR1 SGHRS and CDR2 YFSETQ. The entry originates in a study of long-term antiretroviral therapy in people with HIV. General study results and limits: Every time point showed a repertoire led by clones expanded before ART. Blood specimens, gathered between about 2004 and 2018, were possibly obtained under older ART regimens.

Every HIV-positive participant received treatment in the United States. Survey-level immunoSEQ v3.0 assays were run. Libraries were prepared by immunoSEQ multiplex PCR; TCRdb keeps only in-frame clonotypes and omits some of them. Of tens of thousands of clones in the sample, approximately 94% are singletons; the top ten hold roughly 2.1%. J is TRBJ2-2 and V is TRBV5-1, with 10 bases matching TRBD1. Sequencing used unsorted PBMCs, obtained 9.2 years after starting antiretroviral therapy. The receptor comes from a man aged 25 to 40 with HIV. For the CDR3, the DNA is TGCGCCAGCAGGTCTGACAGGGGGCTGGGGGAGCTGTTTTTT. Translated: CASRSDRGLGELFF.